This T cell receptor (beta chain) was sequenced in a study of cytomegalovirus exposure and HLA in healthy donors. Use of 60 Vbeta and 13 Jbeta primers characterized the PCR. Produced via immunoSEQ multiplex PCR; TCRdb's table is partial and in-frame only. This sample carries about 180,000 clones, roughly four fifths of them seen once, and the ten largest clones take less than 0.65%. General study findings and limits: Association with HLA alleles at 0.05 false discovery rate was found for some 18,000 TCR beta sequences in a later analysis.

CDR1 MNHNS and CDR2 SASEGT come from the germline V gene. CDR3 length: 14 residues. V was clipped by 1 base and J by 5 bases; unmatched bases: 2. Comment on this clone: Its antigen remains unknown.

What was sequenced was PBMCs. This TCR came from a woman in her forties or fifties in good health and CMV-seronegative. The chain is built from TRBV6-1 and TRBJ1-5, with TRBD1 matching over 7 bases. The CDR3 loop reads CASSEGRGDQPQHF. DNA of the CDR3: TGTGCCAGCAGTGAAGGCAGGGGGGATCAGCCCCAGCATTTT.